One and the same sample provided the 14 T cell receptor beta chains below, sequenced in a study of early T cells in non-severe SARS-CoV-2 infection. One entry per CDR3 protein results from TCRdb running MiXCR on the 5' RACE reads. The sample includes 100,000 to 150,000 distinct CDR3 sequences, more than 13% of them seen just once. The source material was whole blood. The receptors were gathered from an adult who was a healthcare worker with PCR-confirmed SARS-CoV-2 infection or an uninfected control (not recorded which).

This clonotype was found a few times. At one of its ends the junction is not consistent with the germline gene, which may arise from a read error. The gene calls are TRBV18 and TRBJ1-2, with 7 bases fitting TRBD1. Germline CDR1 is KGHSH and CDR2 is LQKENI. The CDR3 has 13 amino acids. In nucleotides, the CDR3 is TGTGCCAGCTCAACGGGCCTCCGGGACAGAACAGACTTC. Its protein is CASSTGLRDRTDF.

J is TRBJ1-3 and V is TRBV3-1; tentative D call: TRBD1 (5 bases). V was cut by 3 bases and J by 6 bases, with 12 bases left in between. Germline V gene lookup returns CDR1 LGHDT and CDR2 YNNKEL (reference sequence). The CDR3 runs 14 residues. CDR3 residues: CASSQAGPSNTIYF. The CDR3 DNA reads as TGTGCCAGCAGCCAGGCAGGGCCCTCAAACACCATATATTTT.

This clonotype was observed many times. The junction differs from germline at one of its ends, possibly a read error. CDR3 residues: CASSGWASGGAVVVF. The CDR3 DNA follows: TGTGCCAGCAGCGGCTGGGCTAGCGGGGGGGCCGTGGTGGTCTTC. The genes are TRBV2 and TRBJ2-1, with 12 bases matching TRBD2. The CDR3 has 15 amino acids. Germline assignment: CDR1 SNHLY and CDR2 FYNNEI.

The chain couples TRBV20-1 to TRBJ2-3; D tentatively fits TRBD1 or TRBD2 (6 bases each). Looked up from germline, CDR1 is DFQATT and CDR2 is SNEGSKA (reference sequence). The ends were cut back, 6 bases at V and 4 bases at J, with 20 bases in the middle. CDR3 length: 15 amino acids. CDR3 sequence: CSALTSLGGADTQYF. The CDR3 DNA sequence: TGCAGTGCGCTAACTAGTCTGGGGGGCGCAGATACGCAGTATTTT.

There are a few counts of this clonotype. Here the CDR3 DNA reads TGTGCCAGCAGCAATGACAGCTTTTTGCCCTACGAGCAGTACTTC. This gives the protein CASSNDSFLPYEQYF. This chain links TRBV7-9 with TRBJ2-7; possible D gene TRBD1, 5 bases. This CDR3 region has 15 residues. Between the trimmed V and J ends, which lost 5 bases and 2 bases, there was a span of 16 bases. Germline CDR1 SEHNR, CDR2 FQNEAQ (reference sequence).

This rearrangement joins TRBV5-4 to TRBJ2-3; possibly TRBD2 for D (6 bases). The CDR3 spans 16 residues. Trimming left V 4 bases short and J 3 bases short, with 18 bases between. CDR1 is SGHNT, CDR2 YYREEE, per germline (reference sequence). The CDR3 sequence: CASSPGGISGTDTQYF. As DNA, the CDR3 is TGTGCCAGCAGCCCCGGCGGAATCAGCGGGACAGATACGCAGTATTTT.

The chain uses TRBV7-8 and TRBJ2-7; TRBD1 matches 9 bases. Per germline, CDR1 SGHVS and CDR2 FQNEAQ. This CDR3 is 15 amino acids long. With 0 bases clipped from V and 9 bases from J, the junction kept 9 bases outside the gene matches. As DNA, the CDR3 is TGTGCCAGCAGCTTAGCGGCCCAAAACAGGGGGCGGCAGTACTTC. Its translation: CASSLAAQNRGRQYF.

This clonotype has more than one count but fewer than ten. This chain joins TRBV7-3 and TRBJ2-3, with unresolved D. V was pared by 0 bases and J by 2 bases, with 15 bases between. This CDR3 is 17 amino acids long. Germline-derived CDR1 and CDR2 are SGHTA and FQGTGA. In DNA form, the CDR3 reads TGTGCCAGCAGCTTAACCCCCACCAGGATCGCCACAGATACGCAGTATTTT. Protein: CASSLTPTRIATDTQYF.

In its sample, this clonotype was seen a few times. The chain combines TRBV30 with TRBJ2-5, with a possible D match to TRBD2 (5 bases). Germline-derived CDR1 and CDR2 are GTSNPN and SVGIG (reference sequence). Trimming left V 5 bases short and J 5 bases short, with 12 bases between. CDR3 length equals 12 residues. DNA of the CDR3: TGTGCCTGGTCGGACTCGGAGGAGACCCAGTACTTC. Translation: CAWSDSEETQYF.

This clonotype was found many times. CDR3 residues: CASSNLRTNEQFF. The CDR3 region has the DNA TGTGCCAGCAGTAACCTCCGGACCAATGAGCAGTTCTTC. This chain uses TRBV6-1 with TRBJ2-1; no clear D gene. The CDR3 sequence is 13 residues long. Germline V gives CDR1 MNHNS, CDR2 SASEGT. V was clipped by 5 bases and J by 6 bases, with 11 bases between them.

This CDR3 is CASRGGKGSYNEQFF. CDR3 DNA sequence: TGTGCCAGCAGGGGGGGTAAGGGCTCCTACAATGAGCAGTTCTTC. This sequence joins TRBV12-3 or TRBV12-4 and TRBJ2-1, with D possibly TRBD2 on 6 matching bases. The CDR3 runs 15 residues. The V and J ends lost 6 bases and 0 bases respectively, with 12 bases between them.

This clonotype occurred a few times. The rearrangement joins TRBV18 to TRBJ1-5; D possibly corresponds to TRBD1 (6 bases). CDR1 KGHSH and CDR2 LQKENI come from the germline V gene. This CDR3 is 15 amino acids long. V gave up 3 bases and J gave up 6 bases, with 15 bases separating them. The CDR3 loop reads CASSPSGGGLQPQHF. CDR3 nucleotides: TGTGCCAGCTCACCGTCTGGGGGGGGCCTTCAGCCCCAGCATTTT.

This rearrangement joins TRBV20-1 to TRBJ2-5, with 7 bases aligning to TRBD1. The CDR3 sequence is 15 residues long. Germline CDR1 DFQATT, CDR2 SNEGSKA (reference sequence). The V gene end was trimmed by 5 bases and the J gene end by 1 base; junction bases not matched to a gene: 10. CDR3 loop: CSAPTGANLQETQYF. The CDR3 DNA sequence: TGCAGTGCTCCTACAGGGGCGAACCTCCAAGAGACCCAGTACTTC.

The chain links TRBV7-6 to TRBJ1-1; tentatively, D is TRBD1 (5 bases). The V and J ends lost 5 bases and 7 bases respectively, with 14 bases between them. The CDR3 runs 13 residues. Germline-derived CDR1 and CDR2 are SGHVS and FNYEAQ. The CDR3 sequence: CASSIRVGGEAFF. CDR3 sequence (DNA): TGTGCCAGCAGCATCAGGGTAGGAGGTGAAGCTTTCTTT.